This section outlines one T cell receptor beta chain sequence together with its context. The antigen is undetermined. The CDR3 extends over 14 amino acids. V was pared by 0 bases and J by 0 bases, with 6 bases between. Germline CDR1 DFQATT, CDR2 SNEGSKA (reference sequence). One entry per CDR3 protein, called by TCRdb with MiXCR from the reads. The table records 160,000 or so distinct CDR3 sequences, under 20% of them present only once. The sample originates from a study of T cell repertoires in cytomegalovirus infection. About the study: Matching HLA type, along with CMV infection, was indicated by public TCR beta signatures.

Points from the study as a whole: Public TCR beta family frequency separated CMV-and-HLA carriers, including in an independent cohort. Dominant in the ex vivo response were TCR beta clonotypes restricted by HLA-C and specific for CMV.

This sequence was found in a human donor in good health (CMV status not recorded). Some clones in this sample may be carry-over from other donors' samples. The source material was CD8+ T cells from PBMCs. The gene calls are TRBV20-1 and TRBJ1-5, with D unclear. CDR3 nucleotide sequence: TGCAGTGCTAGAGACAGTTATAGCAATCAGCCCCAGCATTTT. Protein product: CSARDSYSNQPQHF.